The 18 T cell receptor beta chains presented below share a single source sample, sequenced in a study of OX40 agonist ivuxolimab in advanced cancers. Produced via immunoSEQ multiplex PCR; TCRdb's table is partial and in-frame only. The data show 75,000 to 80,000 clones, with approximately 82% seen just once and less than 0.85% held by the top ten. Material: CD4+ or CD8+ T cells sorted from blood, obtained in a trial of the OX40 agonist ivuxolimab. Receptors originate from an adult with an advanced solid tumor such as melanoma, head and neck, liver or kidney cancer.

The chain combines TRBV7-8 with TRBJ1-5; D call uncertain. CDR1 and CDR2 from the germline V gene are SGHVS and FQNEAQ. This CDR3 is built from 14 residues. Trimming shortened V by 1 base and J by 2 bases, and 6 bases separated the two germline ends. CDR3 protein: CASSLGTGNQPQHF. The CDR3 DNA sequence: TGTGCCAGCAGCTTAGGGACGGGCAATCAGCCCCAGCATTTT.

The genes are TRBV5-4 and TRBJ2-3; D may be TRBD2 (5 bases). CDR3 length: 15 residues. Trimming took 4 bases from V and 0 from J, leaving 12 bases between them. Per germline, CDR1 SGHNT and CDR2 YYREEE (reference sequence). The CDR3 DNA sequence: TGTGCCAGCAGCCCCGCTGGCGGGAGCACAGATACGCAGTATTTT. Its protein is CASSPAGGSTDTQYF. Combining the CDR3 with reference TRBV5-4 and TRBJ2-3 gives the whole variable domain ETGVTQSPTHLIKTRGQQVTLRCSSQSGHNTVSWYQQALGQGPQFIFQYYREEENGRGNFPPRFSGLQFPNYSSELNVNALELDDSALYLCASSPAGGSTDTQYFGPGTRLTVL.

The chain uses TRBV6-5 and TRBJ2-1; 12 bases match TRBD2. The CDR3 length is 15 residues. Unmatched junction bases numbered 3, after V lost 9 bases and J lost 0 bases. Germline V gene data show CDR1 as MNHEY and CDR2 as SVGAGI. The DNA for the CDR3 is TGTGCCAGTACGACTAGCGGGAGCTCCTACAATGAGCAGTTCTTC. Protein product: CASTTSGSSYNEQFF.

This chain joins TRBV6-5 and TRBJ2-2; D is tentatively TRBD1 or TRBD2 (6 bases each). The CDR3 length is 16 residues. Trimming left V 1 base short and J 4 bases short, with 13 bases between. Germline CDR1 is MNHEY and CDR2 is SVGAGI. This CDR3 reads CASSYWRGASTGELFF. CDR3 bases: TGTGCCAGCAGTTACTGGAGGGGGGCGAGCACCGGGGAGCTGTTTTTT.

This rearrangement joins TRBV18 to TRBJ2-2; 7 nucleotides align to TRBD1. V dropped 8 bases and J dropped 4; count of bases not matched to a gene: 10. The germline gives CDR1 KGHSH, CDR2 LQKENI. The CDR3 has 15 amino acids. The CDR3 spells CASRNTGVSTGELFF. The DNA for the CDR3 is TGTGCCAGCCGTAACACAGGGGTGAGCACCGGGGAGCTGTTTTTT.

The chain uses TRBV2 and TRBJ2-3; D gene ambiguous. Trimming removed 4 bases from V and 3 bases from J, with 8 bases in between. CDR1 and CDR2 (germline): SNHLY, FYNNEI. This CDR3 region has 13 residues. CDR3 in amino acids: CASSGRATDTQYF. The CDR3, as DNA: TGTGCCAGCAGTGGAAGGGCAACAGATACGCAGTATTTT.

In this sample, this clone turned up once. The V gene is TRBV5-1, the J gene TRBJ2-5; 11 nucleotides align to TRBD1. Germline CDR1 and CDR2: SGHRS and YFSETQ. CDR3 length: 14 amino acids. The J segment lost 4 bases and the V segment lost 5 bases, leaving 4 bases of the junction unmatched. The CDR3: CASRRTGGVETQYF. The DNA of the CDR3 is TGCGCCAGCAGGAGGACAGGGGGCGTAGAGACCCAGTACTTC.

The chain couples TRBV19 to TRBJ1-5; TRBD1 matches at 9 bases. J was trimmed by 7 bases and V by 6 bases; bases with no gene match: 7. Germline CDR1 is LNHDA and CDR2 is SQIVND (reference sequence). CDR3 length equals 14 residues. The CDR3 DNA reads TGTGCCAGTAGGCCACAGGGGGCAGGGCAGCCCCAGCATTTT. Protein product: CASRPQGAGQPQHF. Supplemented by reference TRBV19 and TRBJ1-5, the full variable domain reads DGGITQSPKYLFRKEGQNVTLSCEQNLNHDAMYWYRQDPGQGLRLIYYSQIVNDFQKGDIAEGYSVSREKKESFPLTVTSAQKNPTAFYLCASRPQGAGQPQHFGDGTRLSIL.

This clone was recorded once. CDR3 protein: CASSGSGYEQYF. CDR3 DNA sequence: TGCGCCAGCAGCGGCTCAGGTTACGAGCAGTACTTC. The chain links TRBV5-1 to TRBJ2-7; D gene unclear. CDR1 SGHRS and CDR2 YFSETQ come from the germline V gene. The CDR3 consists of 12 residues. Trimming left V 4 bases short and J 4 bases short, with 9 bases between.

This sequence joins TRBV6-1 and TRBJ1-2, with unresolved D. CDR3 size: 14 residues. Germline V gives CDR1 MNHNS, CDR2 SASEGT. V was cut by 0 bases and J by 4 bases, with 9 bases left in between. CDR3 amino acids: CASSEALLGYGYTF. The CDR3 coding sequence is TGTGCCAGCAGTGAAGCGCTTCTGGGCTATGGCTACACCTTC.

V and J are TRBV5-1 and TRBJ2-3; 11 bases fit TRBD2. CDR3 length: 16 residues. Trimming took 1 base from V and 5 from J; bases not matched to a gene: 6. CDR1 is SGHRS and CDR2 is YFSETQ in the germline V gene. The CDR3 reads CASSLQTSGGGDTQYF. The CDR3 coding sequence is TGCGCCAGCAGCTTGCAAACTAGCGGGGGCGGAGATACGCAGTATTTT.

This rearrangement joins TRBV19 to TRBJ2-1; D tentatively reads TRBD1 or TRBD2 (5 bases each). The CDR3 is made up of 16 amino acids. Per germline, CDR1 LNHDA and CDR2 SQIVND (reference sequence). Trimming removed 4 bases from V and 7 bases from J, with 20 bases in between. In DNA, the CDR3 is TGTGCCAGTAGTAAATTGAGTGTTCGGGGCCGGAATGAGCAGTTCTTC. As protein: CASSKLSVRGRNEQFF.

V is TRBV28 and J is TRBJ2-6; D gene ambiguous. The CDR3 has 15 amino acids. CDR1 is MDHEN and CDR2 is SYDVKM in the germline V gene. V lost 7 bases, J lost 2 bases, and 12 bases lay in between. CDR3 sequence: CASKSTATGANVLTF. The CDR3 bases are TGTGCCAGCAAGTCCACCGCCACTGGGGCCAACGTCCTGACTTTC.

As concerns this clone: Other DNA sequences in the same sample also yield this CDR3. The rearrangement joins TRBV18 to TRBJ2-2; TRBD1 aligns across 9 bases. After removal of 0 bases from V and 1 base from J, the junction contained 0 bases not matched to a gene. The CDR3 is 16 residues long. Germline V gene sequence: CDR1 KGHSH, CDR2 LQKENI. CDR3 coding DNA: TGTGCCAGCTCACCACCGACAGGGGGGAACACCGGGGAGCTGTTTTTT. This codes for CASSPPTGGNTGELFF.

The V call is TRBV7-9, the J call TRBJ2-1; D is uncertain. V lost 5 bases and J 6 bases, leaving 5 bases between the germline ends. Germline CDR1 SEHNR, CDR2 FQNEAQ (reference sequence). The CDR3 extends over 11 amino acids. The CDR3 spells CASSQRNEQFF. The CDR3, as DNA: TGTGCCAGCAGCCAGCGCAATGAGCAGTTCTTC.

The chain is built from TRBV27 and TRBJ2-7; no clear D gene. Germline assignment: CDR1 MNHEY and CDR2 SMNVEV (reference sequence). Deletions cut 4 bases from V and 7 bases from J, with 17 bases between. This CDR3 is 14 amino acids long. CDR3 coding DNA: TGTGCCAGCAGTTCCCGGTCACAAGGACGGGAGCAGTACTTC. This encodes CASSSRSQGREQYF.

The genes are TRBV6-5 and TRBJ1-5, with 8 bases matching TRBD1. This CDR3 contains 14 residues. V was clipped by 5 bases and J by 11 bases; unmatched bases: 11. Germline V gives CDR1 MNHEY, CDR2 SVGAGI. CDR3 bases: TGTGCCAGCAGTACCCTCGGGACAGGCTCGACCCAGCATTTT. Protein: CASSTLGTGSTQHF.

The CDR3 DNA sequence: TGTGCCAGCAGCACACGGACAGGGGGTGCTTCACCCCTCCACTTT. Its translation is CASSTRTGGASPLHF. The chain employs TRBV7-2 and TRBJ1-6, with 10 bases that match TRBD1. Germline V CDR1 and CDR2: SGHTA, FQGNSA. With V trimmed by 5 bases and J by 9 bases, 7 bases remained unmatched. The CDR3 spans 15 residues. Full variable domain (missing parts from reference TRBV7-2 and TRBJ1-6): GAGVSQSPSNKVTEKGKDVELRCDPISGHTALYWYRQSLGQGLEFLIYFQGNSAPDKSGLPSDRFSAERTGGSVSTLTIQRTQQEDSAVYLCASSTRTGGASPLHFGNGTRLTVT.